Sequencing of this TCR beta chain was carried out in a study of blood T cell repertoires in COVID-19. Looking at the study overall: The origin of the acute and convalescent COVID-19 samples was the United States, Italy and Spain.

Each participant's cohort was designated according to participant-reported clinical history. This clone was found once. TCRdb's copy holds only in-frame clones and misses some; the assay was immunoSEQ multiplex PCR. This table holds approximately 380,000 clones, more than 85% found once. This CDR3 contains 13 residues. Per the germline V gene, CDR1 is SGHRS and CDR2 is YFSETQ. The V and J ends lost 0 bases and 7 bases respectively, with 10 bases between them. The sequenced sample consisted of PBMCs or T cells enriched from blood (not recorded which). This chain uses TRBV5-1 with TRBJ1-1, with D perhaps matching TRBD1 (5 bases). The receptor comes from a woman in her forties who had been exposed to COVID-19. CDR3 sequence reads: CASSLAGGNEAFF. The CDR3 coding sequence is TGCGCCAGCAGCTTGGCCGGGGGGAATGAAGCTTTCTTT.